The 16 T cell receptor beta chains below come from one sample, sequenced in a study of blood T cell repertoires in COVID-19. The assay was immunoSEQ multiplex PCR, and TCRdb's table has in-frame clones only and misses some. The sample carries about 210,000 clones, 70% to 90% recorded once. What was sequenced was PBMCs or T cells enriched from blood (not recorded which). The source is a young woman who had recovered from COVID-19.

This chain links TRBV4-1 with TRBJ1-1; possibly TRBD1 for D (5 bases). The CDR3 runs to 15 residues. Germline V lookup: CDR1 MGHRA, CDR2 YSYEKL. V was trimmed by 1 base and J by 7 bases, leaving 16 bases between them. The CDR3 nucleotides read TGCGCCAGCAGCCAAGTGGACACGATTTTGAGTGAAGCTTTCTTT. Its protein is CASSQVDTILSEAFF.

The chain joins TRBV20-1 to TRBJ2-7; possible D gene TRBD2, 7 bases. The germline CDR1 and CDR2 sequences are DFQATT and SNEGSKA (reference sequence). V dropped 3 bases and J dropped 1 base, with 16 bases sitting between them. The CDR3 spans 15 residues. CDR3 in DNA: TGCAGTGCTAGTTTCGGCGGGGGCGGGTCCTACGAGCAGTACTTC. It is translated as CSASFGGGGSYEQYF.

The chain carries TRBV5-4 and TRBJ2-2; 8 bases fit TRBD2. Germline V lookup: CDR1 SGHNT, CDR2 YYREEE (reference sequence). The V gene end was trimmed by 0 bases and the J gene end by 1 base; junction bases not matched to a gene: 5. This CDR3 comprises 17 residues. The CDR3: CASSLGGLAGNTGELFF. The CDR3 DNA follows: TGTGCCAGCAGCTTGGGGGGGCTAGCGGGGAACACCGGGGAGCTGTTTTTT.

This sequence joins TRBV5-1 and TRBJ1-1, with TRBD1 as a possible D gene (5 bases). The CDR3 totals 15 residues. V was shortened by 3 bases and J by 1 base, with 13 bases between the two germline ends. Per the germline V gene, CDR1 is SGHRS and CDR2 is YFSETQ. Here the CDR3 reads CASSSKPQGNTEAFF. In DNA form, the CDR3 reads TGCGCCAGCAGCTCTAAACCCCAGGGGAACACTGAAGCTTTCTTT.

J is TRBJ1-1 and V is TRBV19; 8 nucleotides agree with TRBD1. Germline-derived CDR1 and CDR2 are LNHDA and SQIVND (reference sequence). CDR3 length: 14 amino acids. V lost 3 bases to trimming and J lost 4 bases; unmatched junction nucleotides: 4. The CDR3 reads CASSIQGAATEAFF. In nucleotides, the CDR3 is TGTGCCAGTAGTATCCAGGGGGCTGCCACTGAAGCTTTCTTT.

This CDR3 is CASSYERGGYNEQFF. The CDR3 region has the DNA TGTGCCAGCAGTTATGAGCGGGGGGGCTACAATGAGCAGTTCTTC. The rearrangement uses TRBV6-5 and TRBJ2-1; TRBD2 matches at 10 bases. CDR1 is MNHEY and CDR2 is SVGAGI in the germline V gene. Germline trimming cut 3 bases from V and 3 bases from J; bases unmatched to any gene: 2. CDR3 length: 15 residues.

The chain combines TRBV7-2 with TRBJ2-3, with 8 bases lining up with TRBD1. With V trimmed by 6 bases and J by 2 bases, 7 bases remained unmatched. The CDR3 sequence is 15 residues long. CDR1 and CDR2 from the germline V gene are SGHTA and FQGNSA. CDR3 in amino acids: CASSIWTGNTDTQYF. In DNA, the CDR3 is TGTGCCAGCAGTATCTGGACAGGGAACACAGATACGCAGTATTTT.

V gene TRBV30 combines with J gene TRBJ1-1; D possibly corresponds to TRBD1 (5 bases). The CDR3 runs 13 residues. Deletions cut 3 bases from V and 5 bases from J, with 13 bases between. CDR1 is GTSNPN and CDR2 is SVGIG in the germline V gene (reference sequence). CDR3 DNA sequence: TGTGCCTGGAGCCCAATGGGGGGGACTGAAGCTTTCTTT. It codes for CAWSPMGGTEAFF.

The CDR3 DNA sequence: TGTGCCAGCAGCCGGGACGGACTATCCTACGAGCAGTACTTC. Translation: CASSRDGLSYEQYF. The chain combines TRBV7-9 with TRBJ2-7, with a weak D call TRBD2 (6 bases). The V end was cut by 5 bases, the J end by 1 base, with 12 bases between. CDR1 and CDR2 (germline): SEHNR, FQNEAQ (reference sequence). The CDR3 totals 14 residues.

V gene TRBV6-1 combines with J gene TRBJ1-5; D unclear. Germline CDR1 and CDR2: MNHNS and SASEGT. V gave up 3 bases and J gave up 5 bases, with 17 bases separating them. The CDR3 consists of 16 residues. CDR3 region: CASSDLAGTVDQPQHF. The CDR3 DNA reads TGTGCCAGCAGTGACCTGGCGGGAACCGTTGATCAGCCCCAGCATTTT.

About this clone itself: Other nucleotide sequences in the sample specify the same CDR3. CDR3 in amino acids: CASSLDLAGYNEQFF. Here the CDR3 DNA reads TGCGCCAGCAGCTTGGATCTAGCGGGGTACAATGAGCAGTTCTTC. V gene TRBV5-1 combines with J gene TRBJ2-1; 9 positions match TRBD2. Germline V gives CDR1 SGHRS, CDR2 YFSETQ. CDR3 size: 15 residues. V lost 0 bases and J lost 4; bases outside the gene matches: 2. The entire variable domain, with the rest obtained from reference TRBV5-1 and TRBJ2-1, is as follows: KAGVTQTPRYLIKTRGQQVTLSCSPISGHRSVSWYQQTPGQGLQFLFEYFSETQRNKGNFPGRFSGRQFSNSRSEMNVSTLELGDSALYLCASSLDLAGYNEQFFGPGTRLTVL.

The chain joins TRBV14 to TRBJ2-1, with TRBD1 identical over 7 bases. Germline V gives CDR1 SGHDN, CDR2 FVKESK. After removal of 9 bases from V and 4 bases from J, the junction contained 12 bases not matched to a gene. The CDR3 runs to 15 residues. The CDR3 sequence is CARNLTGAGYNEQFF. The DNA for the CDR3 is TGTGCCAGAAACCTCACAGGGGCCGGTTACAATGAGCAGTTCTTC. Looking up the rest from reference TRBV14 and TRBJ2-1 gives the full variable domain: EAGVTQFPSHSVIEKGQTVTLRCDPISGHDNLYWYRRVMGKEIKFLLHFVKESKQDESGMPNNRFLAERTGGTYSTLKVQPAELEDSGVYFCARNLTGAGYNEQFFGPGTRLTVL.

The chain uses TRBV6-5 and TRBJ2-7, with TRBD1 identical over 7 bases. V lost 6 bases to trimming and J lost 5 bases; unmatched junction nucleotides: 10. CDR1 is MNHEY, CDR2 SVGAGI, per germline. The CDR3 contains 14 residues. CDR3 sequence reads: CASSQTGLKDEQYF. The CDR3 DNA sequence: TGTGCCAGCAGCCAGACAGGGCTTAAGGACGAGCAGTACTTC.

The chain couples TRBV10-3 to TRBJ2-1; TRBD2 matches 9 bases. The V and J ends lost 3 bases and 9 bases, in that order; junction bases with no gene match: 15. Germline assignment: CDR1 ENHRY and CDR2 SYGVKD. The CDR3 loop spans 17 amino acids. The chain's CDR3 is CAISDKVERGADGEQFF. The CDR3 DNA reads as TGTGCCATCAGTGACAAGGTCGAGCGGGGGGCAGACGGTGAGCAGTTCTTC.

This chain links TRBV7-9 with TRBJ1-1, with unresolved D. Trimming left V 1 base short and J 11 bases short, with 14 bases between. Germline V lookup: CDR1 SEHNR, CDR2 FQNEAQ (reference sequence). The CDR3 extends over 13 amino acids. Here the CDR3 DNA reads TGTGCCAGCAGCTTAGGTGATCTGAGCGAGGCTTTCTTT. As protein: CASSLGDLSEAFF.

This clone was observed once. This chain joins TRBV19 and TRBJ1-2; TRBD1 aligns across 7 bases. This CDR3 has 15 amino acids. Looked up from germline, CDR1 is LNHDA and CDR2 is SQIVND (reference sequence). The V segment lost 7 bases and the J segment 7 bases; nucleotides outside the gene matches: 15. This chain's CDR3 is CASTTAQGRGFGYTF. The DNA of the CDR3 is TGTGCCAGTACAACTGCACAGGGGCGTGGATTTGGCTACACCTTC.